The 11 T cell receptor beta chains in this list originate from one sample, sequenced in a study of memory CD4+ T cells and cytomegalovirus serostatus. The sort gate was single viable CD3+CD4+CD8-CD45RO+ cells for memory CD4+ T cells. The assay was immunoSEQ multiplex PCR, and TCRdb's table has in-frame clones only and misses some. The sample includes over 65,000 clones, 76% of them seen just once. Sequencing was done on a sample of memory CD4+ T cells from blood. The receptors here all came from an adult in good health and CMV-seropositive.

The chain joins TRBV28 to TRBJ2-1; 9 bases align to TRBD1. There are 14 residues in the CDR3. Trimming at V came to 8 bases and at J to 10 bases, leaving 12 bases not matched to a gene. Germline lookup yields CDR1 MDHEN and CDR2 SYDVKM. CDR3 amino acids: CASGKTYRGQEQFF. The CDR3 DNA follows: TGTGCCAGCGGGAAGACCTACAGGGGGCAGGAGCAGTTCTTC.

The gene calls are TRBV5-1 and TRBJ1-5; D is ambiguous. This CDR3 comprises 13 residues. CDR1 and CDR2 from the germline V gene are SGHRS and YFSETQ. The V gene lost 0 bases and the J gene lost 7 bases, with 8 bases spanning the gap. Here the CDR3 DNA reads TGCGCCAGCAGCTTGGACCCCTCCCAGCCCCAGCATTTT. Translation: CASSLDPSQPQHF.

A few counts support this clone. The chain carries TRBV4-3 and TRBJ1-4; no clear D. There are 12 residues in the CDR3. From germline, CDR1 is LGHNA and CDR2 YSLEER. V lost 6 bases and J lost 6, with 8 bases in between. CDR3 DNA sequence: TGCGCCAGCAGAGGAGGTGATGAAAAACTGTTTTTT. Translation gives CASRGGDEKLFF.

The V gene is TRBV13, the J gene TRBJ2-7, with 16 bases identical to TRBD2. CDR3 length: 16 amino acids. Germline CDR1 reads PRHDT; CDR2 reads FYEKMQ (reference sequence). V lost 1 base to trimming and J lost 6 bases; unmatched junction nucleotides: 3. For the CDR3, the DNA is TGTGCCAGCAGCTTAGTGGGACTAGCGGGAGGGTTCGAGCAGTACTTC. It translates to CASSLVGLAGGFEQYF.

The chain has TRBV6-1 and TRBJ2-7, with 9 bases fitting TRBD1. CDR1 is MNHNS, CDR2 SASEGT, per germline. The CDR3 has 12 residues. Trimming at V came to 8 bases and at J to 6 bases, leaving 5 bases not matched to a gene. The CDR3 coding sequence is TGTGCCAGCGGGGACAGGGAGCGCGAGCAGTACTTC. Its translation: CASGDREREQYF.

The CDR3 region has the DNA TGTGCCAGCTCACCATCAGGTCCTCAGCCCCAGCATTTT. Residues: CASSPSGPQPQHF. The genes are TRBV18 and TRBJ1-5; no firm D call. Germline CDR1 is KGHSH and CDR2 is LQKENI. V lost 2 bases, J lost 6 bases, and 8 bases lay in between. CDR3 length equals 13 residues. Using reference TRBV18 and TRBJ1-5 for the parts outside the CDR3, the full variable domain is NAGVMQNPRHLVRRRGQEARLRCSPMKGHSHVYWYRQLPEEGLKFMVYLQKENIIDESGMPKERFSAEFPKEGPSILRIQQVVRGDSAAYFCASSPSGPQPQHFGDGTRLSIL.

V usage is TRBV6-1 and J usage is TRBJ2-7; 8 bases are a match to TRBD2. With 7 bases clipped from V and 2 bases from J, the junction kept 10 bases outside the gene matches. This CDR3 region has 15 residues. Germline values: CDR1 MNHNS, CDR2 SASEGT. The CDR3 region is CASTRPGGITYEQYF. CDR3 nucleotides: TGTGCCAGCACTCGCCCGGGAGGGATTACCTACGAGCAGTACTTC.

This clone was detected once. V gene TRBV2 combines with J gene TRBJ1-5; tentative D call: TRBD1 (6 bases). Germline CDR1 and CDR2: SNHLY and FYNNEI. The CDR3 is made up of 16 amino acids. V lost 6 bases, J lost 1 base, and 16 bases lay in between. The CDR3 reads CASREQGPASNQPQHF. CDR3 sequence (DNA): TGTGCCAGCAGGGAACAGGGCCCTGCGAGCAATCAGCCCCAGCATTTT.

This chain links TRBV9 with TRBJ1-1, with TRBD1 matching over 7 bases. Germline V gene data show CDR1 as SGDLS and CDR2 as YYNGEE. This CDR3 contains 14 residues. V lost 4 bases, J lost 5 bases, and 8 bases stayed unmatched. The CDR3 DNA reads TGTGCCAGCAGCCCCAGACAGGGTTATACTGAAGCTTTCTTT. This gives the protein CASSPRQGYTEAFF.

The chain has TRBV2 and TRBJ2-7; D uncertain. The CDR3 length is 13 residues. V shed 2 bases and J shed 0 bases, with 5 bases lying between them. Germline-derived CDR1 and CDR2 are SNHLY and FYNNEI. CDR3 sequence reads: CASSERFSYEQYF. CDR3 coding DNA: TGTGCCAGCAGTGAAAGGTTCTCCTACGAGCAGTACTTC.

The CDR3 region is CASKPRSTDTQYF. The CDR3, as DNA: TGTGCCAGTAAGCCCAGGAGCACAGATACGCAGTATTTT. The chain combines TRBV19 with TRBJ2-3; D is unresolved. This CDR3 spans 13 amino acids. CDR1 LNHDA and CDR2 SQIVND come from the germline V gene (reference sequence). Trimming removed 7 bases at V and 0 bases at J, with 8 bases between.